These T cell receptor beta chains were read from a single sample in a study of CD8 T cells in ankylosing spondylitis. In TCRdb, the 5' RACE reads were re-called with MiXCR into one record per CDR3 protein. The table has about 800,000 distinct CDR3 sequences, 10% to 15% seen once. Sample: blood, either unsorted or a sorted T cell fraction (not recorded which). The receptors were gathered from a male donor with ankylosing spondylitis. Both conserved end residues are part of each CDR3. D genes are given only for firm matches. Only part of the rows carry a size: once, few, many, or a class if the clone is expanded.

d_call: TRBD1
j_call: TRBJ2-1
v_call: TRBV5-1
clone_size: few
cdr3_nt: TGCGCCAGCACTCCCTCGATGACAGGGGGAAACAATGAGCAGTTCTTC
cdr3_aa: CASTPSMTGGNNEQFF

d_call: -
j_call: TRBJ1-4
v_call: TRBV20-1
clone_size: -
cdr3_nt: TGCAGTGCTAAGGAGGAGTGGGAAAAACTGTTTTTT
cdr3_aa: CSAKEEWEKLFF

d_call: -
j_call: TRBJ1-5
v_call: TRBV5-6
clone_size: -
cdr3_nt: TGTGCCAGCAGCCGGGCCCCGAGGGATCAGCCCCAGCATTTT
cdr3_aa: CASSRAPRDQPQHF

d_call: TRBD1
j_call: TRBJ2-2
v_call: TRBV20-1
clone_size: -
cdr3_nt: TGCAGTGCTAGGGGTGTGGGGACAGGGATCGGGGAGCTGTTTTTT
cdr3_aa: CSARGVGTGIGELFF

d_call: -
j_call: TRBJ2-1
v_call: TRBV18
clone_size: few
cdr3_nt: TGTGCCAGCTCGCCGATAATACGGTCGGATGAGCAGTTCTTC
cdr3_aa: CASSPIIRSDEQFF

d_call: TRBD1
j_call: TRBJ1-4
v_call: TRBV7-9
clone_size: few
cdr3_nt: TGTGCCAGCAGCTACGGACAGGGCACACGAGAAGAAAAACTGTTTTTT
cdr3_aa: CASSYGQGTREEKLFF

d_call: -
j_call: TRBJ2-2
v_call: TRBV4-2
clone_size: few
cdr3_nt: TGTGCCAGCAGCCTAACGATCGGGGAGCTGTTTTTT
cdr3_aa: CASSLTIGELFF

d_call: TRBD1
j_call: TRBJ2-7
v_call: TRBV7-8
clone_size: -
cdr3_nt: TGTGCCAGCAGCCTACAACAGGGGGAGCACGAGCAGTACTTC
cdr3_aa: CASSLQQGEHEQYF

d_call: -
j_call: TRBJ1-1
v_call: TRBV3-1
clone_size: -
cdr3_nt: TGTGCCAGCAGCCAAGATCTCTGGAACACTGAAGCTTTCTTT
cdr3_aa: CASSQDLWNTEAFF

d_call: -
j_call: TRBJ1-1
v_call: TRBV10-3
clone_size: many
cdr3_nt: TGTGCCTCCAGCGGAGAGGGCCCAAAGCGCATCTTT
cdr3_aa: CASSGEGPKRIF

d_call: TRBD1
j_call: TRBJ2-3
v_call: TRBV7-7
clone_size: -
cdr3_nt: TGTGCTAGCAGCCTCACGACAGGGACGGGAGATACGCAGTATTTT
cdr3_aa: CASSLTTGTGDTQYF

d_call: -
j_call: TRBJ2-4
v_call: TRBV5-5
clone_size: few
cdr3_nt: TGTGCCAGCACCGTAATCCAGGAAAACATTCAGTACTTC
cdr3_aa: CASTVIQENIQYF

d_call: -
j_call: TRBJ2-3
v_call: TRBV7-9
clone_size: few
cdr3_nt: TGTGCCAGCAGCCTCCCAAGGCACTTGGGGCAAGATACGCAGTATTTT
cdr3_aa: CASSLPRHLGQDTQYF

d_call: -
j_call: TRBJ2-2
v_call: TRBV28
clone_size: -
cdr3_nt: TGTGCCAGCAGTTTAATTGGGGCGGCTGCGGACCGGGAGCTGTTTTTT
cdr3_aa: CASSLIGAAADRELFF

d_call: -
j_call: TRBJ1-2
v_call: TRBV10-3
clone_size: few
cdr3_nt: TGTGCCATCAGTGGGGACATTTATGGCTACACCTTC
cdr3_aa: CAISGDIYGYTF

d_call: -
j_call: TRBJ2-3
v_call: TRBV29-1
clone_size: many
cdr3_nt: TGCAGCGTTGAAGATCTGGAAGATACGCAGTATTTT
cdr3_aa: CSVEDLEDTQYF

d_call: TRBD1
j_call: TRBJ1-2
v_call: TRBV5-1
clone_size: -
cdr3_nt: TGCGCCAGCAGCCCGACGACAGGGGTCCGTGGCTACACCTTC
cdr3_aa: CASSPTTGVRGYTF

d_call: -
j_call: TRBJ2-7
v_call: TRBV28
clone_size: -
cdr3_nt: TGTGCCAGCAGTTTATGGTCAGGCCTCGACAACGAGCAGTACTTC
cdr3_aa: CASSLWSGLDNEQYF

d_call: TRBD1
j_call: TRBJ2-7
v_call: TRBV4-3
clone_size: many
cdr3_nt: TGCGCCAGCAGCCAACTCGACAGGGTGGAGCAGTACTTC
cdr3_aa: CASSQLDRVEQYF

d_call: TRBD2
j_call: TRBJ2-2
v_call: TRBV28
clone_size: few
cdr3_nt: TGTGCCAGCCTAGCGGGAGGGCTCACCGGGGAGCTGTTTTTT
cdr3_aa: CASLAGGLTGELFF

d_call: -
j_call: TRBJ1-1
v_call: TRBV20-1
clone_size: many
cdr3_nt: TGCAGTGCCGAGGGCCGCCCGGGTTGGGCTGAAGCTTTCTTT
cdr3_aa: CSAEGRPGWAEAFF

d_call: TRBD2
j_call: TRBJ2-7
v_call: TRBV10-1
clone_size: -
cdr3_nt: TGCGCCAGGCCTAGCGGGAGGGCCCACGAGCAGTACTTC
cdr3_aa: CARPSGRAHEQYF

d_call: -
j_call: TRBJ2-1
v_call: TRBV10-2
clone_size: few
cdr3_nt: TGCGCCAGCAGACTCGGGGGTAGCTCCTACAATGAGCAGTTCTTC
cdr3_aa: CASRLGGSSYNEQFF

d_call: -
j_call: TRBJ2-1
v_call: TRBV4-3
clone_size: many
cdr3_nt: TGCGCCAGCAGCGAGGTTATGGCGAACTGGGACTCGAGACCAAATGAGCAGTTCTTC
cdr3_aa: CASSEVMANWDSRPNEQFF

d_call: -
j_call: TRBJ1-2
v_call: TRBV12-3/TRBV12-4
clone_size: -
cdr3_nt: TGTGCCAGCAGACTTGGGGGGTCTACAGGGTTCTATGGCTACACCTTC
cdr3_aa: CASRLGGSTGFYGYTF

d_call: -
j_call: TRBJ2-1
v_call: TRBV7-9
clone_size: few
cdr3_nt: TGTGCCAGCAGCCCCGGGGGATTTCGGCTCTTC
cdr3_aa: CASSPGGFRLF